This T cell receptor beta chain was captured in a study of blood T cell repertoires in COVID-19. Study information: The United States, Italy and Spain supplied acute and convalescent COVID-19 samples. T cells, B-cell-depleted T cells, or PBMCs provided the cDNA or gDNA that served as material.

In the original processing: Amplification of reference gene primers was used by the study to estimate nucleated cell counts. Produced via immunoSEQ multiplex PCR; TCRdb's table is partial and in-frame only. For V, J and clone size, that table is used; D and trimming come from the DNA. The sample contains about 73,000 clones, approximately 80% of which appear only once. Per germline, CDR1 MNHEY and CDR2 SVGAGI. V dropped 5 bases and J dropped 3 bases, with 10 bases sitting between them. The CDR3 runs to 13 residues. The receptor was derived from an elderly man with active or convalescent COVID-19. The sequenced sample was peripheral blood. The chain has TRBV6-5 and TRBJ1-1, with D hard to call. CDR3 sequence: CASSPELYTEAFF. The DNA of the CDR3 is TGTGCCAGCAGTCCTGAGCTGTACACTGAAGCTTTCTTT.